The source of this TCR beta chain is a study of shared clonotypes between healthy human individuals. Trimming took off 2 bases at V and 5 bases at J, with 13 bases between the two ends. Germline assignment: CDR1 SGHAT and CDR2 FQDESV (reference sequence). This CDR3 spans 14 amino acids. The protocol was immunoSEQ multiplex PCR, while the TCRdb copy is restricted to in-frame clones and leaves out a portion. This table holds around 1 million clones, about three quarters found once. The sequenced sample was memory CD4+ T cells sorted from blood. This sample's subset: CD45RA-negative fraction. The rearrangement joins TRBV11-1 to TRBJ2-7; D perhaps matches TRBD1 (6 bases). The TCR sequence derives from a man in his late teens or twenties in good health. The CDR3 spells CASSLFTGTHEQYF. In DNA form, the CDR3 reads TGTGCCAGCAGCTTATTTACAGGGACCCACGAGCAGTACTTC.